The 6 T cell receptor beta chains listed next were all sequenced from one sample in a study of CD8 T cells in ankylosing spondylitis. TCRdb fed the 5' RACE reads into MiXCR, producing one record per CDR3 protein. The table lists about 88,000 distinct CDR3 sequences, around 30% of them singletons. The sample consisted of blood, either unsorted or a sorted T cell fraction (not recorded which). The receptors shown here come from a male donor with ankylosing spondylitis or in good health (not recorded which).

There are many counts of this clonotype. The chain joins TRBV5-5 to TRBJ1-6; D unresolved. Per the germline V gene, CDR1 is SGHKS and CDR2 is YYEKEE (reference sequence). V gave up 0 bases and J gave up 10 bases, with 14 bases separating them. The CDR3 is made up of 15 amino acids. The CDR3 loop is CASSLEGQEVSPLHF. The CDR3, as DNA: TGTGCCAGCAGCTTGGAAGGGCAAGAGGTCTCACCCCTCCACTTT.

The CDR3 region is CASSEDTSTDTQYF. CDR3 DNA: TGCGCCAGCAGCGAAGATACTAGCACAGATACGCAGTATTTT. The chain has TRBV5-1 and TRBJ2-3; D is unclear. The CDR3 runs 14 residues. Germline V lookup: CDR1 SGHRS, CDR2 YFSETQ. V lost 4 bases to trimming and J lost 0 bases, with 9 bases between them.

This chain's CDR3 is CASSDREAYEQYV. In DNA form, the CDR3 reads TGTGCCAGCAGCGATCGGGAGGCCTACGAGCAGTACGTC. The chain employs TRBV28 and TRBJ2-7; TRBD2 matches at 7 bases. Germline V gene lookup returns CDR1 MDHEN and CDR2 SYDVKM. This CDR3 has 13 residues. V dropped 6 bases and J dropped 2; count of bases not matched to a gene: 4.

This clonotype was detected a few times. CDR3 nucleotide sequence: TGTGCCAGCAGCTCCTGGACTAGCGGGGGACTCAGCACAGATACGCAGTATTTT. Amino acids: CASSSWTSGGLSTDTQYF. The rearrangement links TRBV11-1 to TRBJ2-3; 13 bases are a match to TRBD2. The CDR3 spans 18 residues. With V trimmed by 4 bases and J by 0 bases, 7 bases remained unmatched. In germline, CDR1 is SGHAT, CDR2 FQDESV (reference sequence). Full variable domain (remainder filled in from reference TRBV11-1 and TRBJ2-3): EAEVAQSPRYKITEKSQAVAFWCDPISGHATLYWYRQILGQGPELLVQFQDESVVDDSQLPKDRFSAERLKGVDSTLKIQPAELGDSAMYLCASSSWTSGGLSTDTQYFGPGTRLTVL.

The chain joins TRBV20-1 to TRBJ1-5, with a tentative D call TRBD1 (5 bases). Germline CDR1 reads DFQATT; CDR2 reads SNEGSKA (reference sequence). CDR3 length: 14 residues. V was cut by 3 bases and J by 3 bases, with 12 bases left in between. In DNA form, the CDR3 reads TGCAGTGCTAGGTTGGAGGGGCTCAATCAGCCCCAGCATTTT. Protein: CSARLEGLNQPQHF.

This clonotype showed up many times. The chain couples TRBV5-1 to TRBJ2-7, with 13 bases lining up with TRBD2. V trimming: 1 base; J trimming: 2 bases; junction bases outside the gene matches: 9. CDR1 is SGHRS and CDR2 is YFSETQ in the germline V gene. The CDR3 is 18 residues long. The CDR3 sequence is CASSLKPYTSGRAYEQYF. The CDR3 DNA sequence: TGCGCCAGCAGCTTGAAGCCTTACACTAGCGGGAGGGCCTACGAGCAGTACTTC. The full variable domain, its missing parts supplied by reference TRBV5-1 and TRBJ2-7, is KAGVTQTPRYLIKTRGQQVTLSCSPISGHRSVSWYQQTPGQGLQFLFEYFSETQRNKGNFPGRFSGRQFSNSRSEMNVSTLELGDSALYLCASSLKPYTSGRAYEQYFGPGTRLTVT.